Below are 32 T cell receptor beta chains sequenced from a single sample in a study of tumor-infiltrating lymphocytes in primary liver carcinoma. The source material, about 19-30 mg of unsorted bulk tissue, was used to co-extract RNA and DNA. TCR beta cDNA was reverse-transcribed from 500 ng of total RNA. The reaction used a constant-region primer and ProtoScript II reverse transcriptase. Modified slightly, ARM-PCR produced TCR beta libraries over three nested multiplex PCR rounds. Researchers ran the first two PCR rounds for roughly 11 cycles each with TRBV1-TRBV30 forward primers and a C-beta reverse primer. MiXCR was run by TCRdb on the multiplex PCR reads, yielding one entry per CDR3 protein. The table includes about 120,000 distinct CDR3 sequences, approximately 71% detected once. Input material: tumor-adjacent normal liver tissue. These receptors came from a woman aged 60 to 75 with primary liver carcinoma and hepatitis B virus infection.

J is TRBJ2-1 and V is TRBV24-1, with 8 bases identical to TRBD1. CDR3 length: 17 residues. Trimming at V came to 4 bases and at J to 6 bases, leaving 13 bases not matched to a gene. Germline loops: CDR1 KGHDR, CDR2 SFDVKD. The CDR3 DNA reads as TGTGCCACCAGTGAACCGACCACAGGGGGTGGTATCAATGAGCAGTTCTTC. The encoded protein is CATSEPTTGGGINEQFF.

This clonotype showed up many times. The J gene is TRBJ2-3, the V gene TRBV28; D uncertain. Trimming left V 5 bases short and J 7 bases short, with 10 bases between. This CDR3 is 12 amino acids long. CDR1 is MDHEN and CDR2 is SYDVKM in the germline V gene. Written as DNA, the CDR3 is TGTGCCAGCAGTGTCCGTGGTTATACGCAGTATTTT. It specifies CASSVRGYTQYF.

As regards this clonotype: No conserved phenylalanine or tryptophan ends this CDR3, so it is likely a read error. Here the CDR3 reads CASNHRTYEQYS. The CDR3 nucleotides read TGTGCCAGCAACCATCGGACCTACGAGCAGTACTCC. The genes are TRBV11-1 and TRBJ2-7; D ambiguous. This CDR3 has 12 amino acids. The V end was cut by 7 bases, the J end by 2 bases, with 9 bases between. From germline, CDR1 is SGHAT and CDR2 FQDESV (reference sequence).

With regard to this clonotype: Being one base from a much bigger clone, this may be a read error. This chain links TRBV30 with TRBJ2-2; D unresolved. The germline CDR1 and CDR2 sequences are GTSNPN and SVGIG (reference sequence). With 2 bases removed from V and 3 bases from J, the gap between germline ends came to 10 bases. The CDR3 is 14 residues long. In DNA, the CDR3 is TGTGCCTGGAGTACGAAACACCACACCGGGGAGCTGTTTTTT. It codes for CAWSTKHHTGELFF.

This clonotype was recorded once. The chain joins TRBV9 to TRBJ2-1; 9 nucleotides match TRBD2. The CDR3 extends over 16 amino acids. V trimming: 0 bases; J trimming: 7 bases; junction bases outside the gene matches: 8. The V gene's germline CDR1 is SGDLS and CDR2 YYNGEE. CDR3 region: CASSVDPTSGYNEQFF. For the CDR3, the DNA is TGTGCCAGCAGCGTAGACCCGACTAGCGGCTATAATGAGCAGTTCTTC.

The chain has TRBV18 and TRBJ2-7; TRBD2 matches 7 bases. V dropped 4 bases and J dropped 2; count of bases not matched to a gene: 5. The germline V gene has CDR1 KGHSH and CDR2 LQKENI. The CDR3 spans 14 residues. CDR3: CASSLGTNTYEQYF. The CDR3 DNA reads TGTGCCAGCTCACTTGGGACTAATACCTACGAGCAGTACTTC.

This clonotype was counted a few times. This may stem from a read error, because a much larger clone lies one nucleotide away. The chain recombines TRBV5-1 with TRBJ2-7; D possibly uses TRBD1 or TRBD2 (5 bases each). Germline V gene data show CDR1 as SGHRS and CDR2 as YFSETQ. The CDR3 spans 15 residues. The CDR3 DNA is TGCGTCAGCAGCCTACTAGGACAAGGGCAAGGGGTTTCGTACTTC. It translates to CVSSLLGQGQGVSYF.

Turning to this clonotype: This CDR3 is missing its conserved last phenylalanine or tryptophan, likely due to a read error. The chain carries TRBV11-2 and TRBJ2-5, with D unclear. The CDR3 loop spans 13 amino acids. CDR1 SGHAT and CDR2 FQNNGV come from the germline V gene. CDR3 region: CANSLWLGETQYL. In nucleotides, the CDR3 is TGTGCCAACAGCTTATGGCTAGGAGAGACCCAGTACCTC.

To note about this clonotype: Germline and junction disagree at one end, which may indicate a read error. This sequence joins TRBV5-6 and TRBJ2-3, with TRBD2 as a possible D gene (6 bases). Germline V gene data show CDR1 as SGHDT and CDR2 as YYEEEE. The CDR3 totals 18 residues. The CDR3 DNA sequence: TGTACCAGAAGGCAGGGACCGCGCTATAGCGGCCAACGGGATACGCAGTATTTT. The encoded protein is CTRRQGPRYSGQRDTQYF.

Remarks on this clonotype: A read error is likely, as this CDR3 ends without the conserved phenylalanine or tryptophan. The rearrangement uses TRBV11-2 and TRBJ2-4, with a weak D call TRBD2 (6 bases). The CDR3 runs 16 residues. Trimming stripped 2 bases from V and 8 bases from J, with 19 bases between. CDR1 SGHAT and CDR2 FQNNGV come from the germline V gene. CDR3 sequence (DNA): TGTGCCAGCAGCTTACGGCGGGATGGCCGAAACCACATTCAGTACCTC. This encodes CASSLRRDGRNHIQYL.

Turning to this clonotype: An end of the junction differs from the germline gene, which may be a read error. The gene calls are TRBV5-4 and TRBJ1-5; weak D call: TRBD1 (5 bases). The CDR3 totals 12 residues. Germline loops: CDR1 SGHNT, CDR2 YYREEE (reference sequence). For the CDR3, the DNA is TGTGCCAGCTGCTTGGACAATCAACCCCAGCATTTT. Residues: CASCLDNQPQHF.

This clonotype occurred a few times. One end of the junction is discordant with germline, which a read error may explain. This chain uses TRBV29-1 with TRBJ2-3; 7 bases align to TRBD2. This CDR3 region has 15 residues. Looked up from germline, CDR1 is SQVTM and CDR2 is ANQGSEA. CDR3 region: CSVFRLAVLTDTQCF. CDR3 bases: TGCAGCGTTTTTCGACTAGCTGTTCTTACAGATACGCAGTGTTTT.

The chain is built from TRBV9 and TRBJ2-7; D perhaps matches TRBD1 (5 bases). CDR3 length: 14 residues. The germline V gene has CDR1 SGDLS and CDR2 YYNGEE. V was shortened by 1 base and J by 2 bases, with 10 bases between the two germline ends. The CDR3 DNA follows: TGTGCCAGCAGCGTATCTCCAGGGACCTACGAGCAGTACTTC. It is translated as CASSVSPGTYEQYF.

On this clonotype itself: Sequence at one end of the junction differs from germline and may be a read error. The chain links TRBV6-5 to TRBJ2-1, with unresolved D. Germline values: CDR1 MNHEY, CDR2 SVGAGI. CDR3 size: 13 residues. For the CDR3, the DNA is TGTGCCAGTAGTTACTCGTTTTCCGATGAGCAGTTCTTC. It codes for CASSYSFSDEQFF.

For this clonotype: This CDR3 is missing its conserved last phenylalanine or tryptophan, likely due to a read error. The rearrangement uses TRBV6-6 and TRBJ2-7; TRBD1 is a possible D gene (6 bases). V was clipped by 4 bases and J by 6 bases, with 13 bases between them. This CDR3 has 13 amino acids. Per the germline V gene, CDR1 is MNHNY and CDR2 is SVGAGI (reference sequence). In nucleotides, the CDR3 is TGTGCCAGCAGTTTAGCAGGGGCCTTCGAGCAGTACTTA. Its translation is CASSLAGAFEQYL.

For this clonotype: Because the CDR3 is missing its conserved closing phenylalanine or tryptophan, this is likely a read error. V usage is TRBV29-1 and J usage is TRBJ2-1, with 10 bases identical to TRBD2. In germline, CDR1 is SQVTM, CDR2 ANQGSEA. V trimming: 6 bases; J trimming: 8 bases; junction bases outside the gene matches: 16. The CDR3 covers 16 residues. CDR3 nucleotide sequence: TGCAGCGTAGTTAAGCTAGCGGGAGCATCGGTCGATGAGCAGTTCTCC. This encodes CSVVKLAGASVDEQFS.

As for this clonotype: A much larger clone lies one base from this, so it may be a read error. The chain couples TRBV7-9 to TRBJ1-1; D is ambiguous. The CDR3 runs 16 residues. V shed 5 bases and J shed 5 bases, with 21 bases lying between them. From germline, CDR1 is SEHNR and CDR2 FQNEAQ (reference sequence). The CDR3 bases are TGTGCCAGCAGCGGCGGCTTTGGAGGGTGGGAGACTGAAGCTTTCTTT. Its protein product is CASSGGFGGWETEAFF. The whole variable domain, filled in from reference TRBV7-9 and TRBJ1-1, reads DTGVSQNPRHKITKRGQNVTFRCDPISEHNRLYWYRQTLGQGPEFLTYFQNEAQLEKSRLLSDRFSAERPKGSFSTLEIQRTEQGDSAMYLCASSGGFGGWETEAFFGQGTRLTVV.

This clonotype has ten or more counts. The CDR3 sequence is CASSLKAPGQGVTGELFF. Written as DNA, the CDR3 is TGTGCCAGCAGTCTGAAAGCACCGGGACAGGGGGTCACCGGGGAGCTGTTTTTT. The genes are TRBV6-1 and TRBJ2-2, with 11 nucleotides matching TRBD1. The CDR3 is 18 amino acids. V shed 5 bases, J shed 4 bases, and the junction held 12 bases outside the gene matches. Per germline, CDR1 MNHNS and CDR2 SASEGT.

The chain joins TRBV6-6 to TRBJ1-5; D may be TRBD1 (6 bases). The V gene's germline CDR1 is MNHNY and CDR2 SVGAGI (reference sequence). This CDR3 contains 16 residues. The germline V and J ends were trimmed by 5 bases and 9 bases, with 23 bases remaining between them. The CDR3: CASSPSTGPGGRPQHF. CDR3 DNA sequence: TGTGCCAGCAGTCCGTCGACAGGCCCCGGGGGTCGGCCCCAGCATTTT.

Points on this clonotype: This may stem from a read error, because a much larger clone lies one nucleotide away. The CDR3 sequence is CASSLGRGGAEQYF. CDR3 DNA sequence: TGTGCCAGCAGCTTAGGAAGAGGGGGCGCAGAGCAGTACTTC. This chain links TRBV7-9 with TRBJ2-7, with TRBD1 matching 7 bases. V was pared by 1 base and J by 7 bases, with 7 bases of the junction left unmatched. There are 14 residues in the CDR3. Germline V gives CDR1 SEHNR, CDR2 FQNEAQ (reference sequence).

This clonotype was found a few times. This likely comes from a read error, as the CDR3 has no conserved phenylalanine or tryptophan at its end. This sequence joins TRBV7-9 and TRBJ2-3; 7 nucleotides match TRBD1. Trimming cost V 6 bases and J 2 bases; bases outside gene matches: 8. There are 15 residues in the CDR3. The germline V gene has CDR1 SEHNR and CDR2 FQNEAQ (reference sequence). CDR3 nucleotide sequence: TGTGCCAGCAGGGAGACAGGGACCACCACAGATACGCAGTATCTT. Translation gives CASRETGTTTDTQYL.

This sequence joins TRBV24-1 and TRBJ2-1, with 8 bases matching TRBD2. Germline values: CDR1 KGHDR, CDR2 SFDVKD. The CDR3 sequence is 16 residues long. V lost 1 base and J lost 6; bases outside the gene matches: 7. CDR3 coding DNA: TGTGCCACCAGTGATTTAGCGGGCACTAGCGGCAATGAGCAGTTCTTC. This translates into CATSDLAGTSGNEQFF.

This chain uses TRBV7-9 with TRBJ2-7; D is perhaps TRBD1 or TRBD2 (6 bases each). This CDR3 has 15 residues. The V gene lost 3 bases and the J gene lost 2 bases, with 14 bases spanning the gap. CDR1 and CDR2 from the germline V gene are SEHNR and FQNEAQ (reference sequence). The CDR3: CASSFRAGTTYEQYF. The CDR3 DNA follows: TGTGCCAGCAGCTTCCGTGCGGGGACAACCTACGAGCAGTACTTC. Full variable domain (rest looked up from reference TRBV7-9 and TRBJ2-7): DTGVSQNPRHKITKRGQNVTFRCDPISEHNRLYWYRQTLGQGPEFLTYFQNEAQLEKSRLLSDRFSAERPKGSFSTLEIQRTEQGDSAMYLCASSFRAGTTYEQYFGPGTRLTVT.

The chain is built from TRBV12-3 or TRBV12-4 and TRBJ2-2; either TRBD1 or TRBD2 may supply D (5 bases each). The V and J ends lost 9 bases and 6 bases respectively, with 17 bases between them. CDR3 size: 14 residues. The CDR3 sequence is CASTRDRRAGELFF. CDR3 sequence (DNA): TGTGCCAGTACAAGGGACCGTAGAGCCGGGGAGCTGTTTTTT.

In its sample, this clonotype was seen once. A much larger clone differs from this one at a single base, so this may be a read error. This chain connects TRBV12-3 or TRBV12-4 to TRBJ2-7, with D perhaps TRBD1 or TRBD2 (5 bases each). CDR3 length equals 14 residues. The CDR3 DNA reads TGTGCCAGCAGTCTCTGGGGGAGCTCCTACGAGCACTACTTC. This sequence encodes CASSLWGSSYEHYF.

The V call is TRBV6-5, the J call TRBJ2-3; D perhaps matches TRBD2 (5 bases). CDR1 is MNHEY, CDR2 SVGAGI, per germline. The CDR3 loop spans 14 amino acids. The CDR3, as DNA: TGTGCTGGCGCTGGGAGTTCAAGCACAGATACGCAGTATTTT. Translation gives CAGAGSSSTDTQYF.

This clonotype was recorded many times. This CDR3 reads CASTKRKTSTGELFF. The CDR3 nucleotides are TGTGCCAGCACCAAAAGGAAAACCTCCACCGGGGAGCTGTTTTTT. The rearrangement links TRBV12-3 or TRBV12-4 to TRBJ2-2; D is ambiguous. V lost 7 bases, J lost 4 bases, and 16 bases lay in between. The CDR3 runs 15 residues.

Comments on this clonotype: A much larger clone differs by one base, so this may be a read error. V and J are TRBV7-9 and TRBJ2-3; TRBD2 matches at 10 bases. This CDR3 spans 16 amino acids. Germline values: CDR1 SEHNR, CDR2 FQNEAQ (reference sequence). The CDR3 DNA sequence: TGTGCCTGCAGCGACGGACTAGCGGACTTCACAGATACGCAGTATTTT. It codes for CACSDGLADFTDTQYF.

With respect to this clonotype: Mismatch with germline at one junction end may stem from a read error. This chain uses TRBV28 with TRBJ2-7; tentatively, D is TRBD1 (5 bases). The CDR3 is 13 amino acids. The germline V gene encodes CDR1 MDHEN and CDR2 SYDVKM. The CDR3 sequence: CTSSMTATYEQYF. The CDR3 DNA is TGTACCAGCAGTATGACAGCTACCTACGAGCAGTACTTC.

For this clonotype: At one of its ends the junction is not consistent with the germline gene, which may arise from a read error. The chain carries TRBV7-9 and TRBJ1-4; D remains unclear. The CDR3 runs 14 residues. In germline, CDR1 is SEHNR, CDR2 FQNEAQ (reference sequence). The CDR3 coding sequence is TGTGCCACCAGCACTAGCCGGGGTGGAGAAAAACTGTTTTTT. Translating gives CATSTSRGGEKLFF.

This clonotype occurred once. J is TRBJ2-5 and V is TRBV6-1, with D tentatively TRBD1 or TRBD2 (5 bases each). V dropped 2 bases and J dropped 6 bases, with 25 bases sitting between them. Germline-derived CDR1 and CDR2 are MNHNS and SASEGT. CDR3 length: 18 residues. The CDR3: CASSEFYRRGEYAKTQYF. The CDR3, as DNA: TGTGCCAGCAGTGAATTTTATCGAAGAGGGGAGTACGCAAAGACCCAGTACTTC.

This clonotype was detected once. A much larger clone differs by one base, so this may be a read error. The J gene is TRBJ2-7, the V gene TRBV4-1, with a possible D match to TRBD1 (6 bases). The CDR3 totals 14 residues. With 0 bases removed from V and 4 bases from J, the gap between germline ends came to 10 bases. Germline CDR1 is MGHRA and CDR2 is YSYEKL. CDR3 loop: CASSQDRDIYEQYF. The CDR3 DNA follows: TGCGCCAGCAGCCAAGACCGGGACATATACGAGCAGTACTTC.